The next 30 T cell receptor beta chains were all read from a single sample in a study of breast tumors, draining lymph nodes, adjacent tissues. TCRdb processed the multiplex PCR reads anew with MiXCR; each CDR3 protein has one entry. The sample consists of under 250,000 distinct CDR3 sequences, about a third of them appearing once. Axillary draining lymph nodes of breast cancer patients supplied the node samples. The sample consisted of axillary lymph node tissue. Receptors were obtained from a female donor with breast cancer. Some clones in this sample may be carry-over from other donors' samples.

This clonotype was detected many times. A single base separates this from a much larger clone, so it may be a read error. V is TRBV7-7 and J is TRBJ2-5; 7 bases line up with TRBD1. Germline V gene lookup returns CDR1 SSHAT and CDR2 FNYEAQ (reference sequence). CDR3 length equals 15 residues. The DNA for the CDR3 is TGTGCTAGCAGCTTAGCACAGGGGAGCCAAGAGACCCAGCACTTC. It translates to CASSLAQGSQETQHF.

The CDR3: CASSRLAENGETQYF. As DNA, the CDR3 is TGTGCCAGTAGCCGTCTAGCGGAGAATGGGGAGACCCAGTACTTC. The J gene is TRBJ2-5, the V gene TRBV19; 7 bases are shared with TRBD2. This CDR3 has 15 residues. From germline, CDR1 is LNHDA and CDR2 SQIVND (reference sequence). Trimming removed 6 bases from V and 5 bases from J; junction bases left unmatched: 12.

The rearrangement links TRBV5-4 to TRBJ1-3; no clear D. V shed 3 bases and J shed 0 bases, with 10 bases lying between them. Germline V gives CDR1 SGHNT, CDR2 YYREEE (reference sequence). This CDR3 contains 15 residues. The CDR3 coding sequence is TGTGCCAGCAGCTCCTACATAACCTCTGGAAACACCATATATTTT. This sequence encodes CASSSYITSGNTIYF.

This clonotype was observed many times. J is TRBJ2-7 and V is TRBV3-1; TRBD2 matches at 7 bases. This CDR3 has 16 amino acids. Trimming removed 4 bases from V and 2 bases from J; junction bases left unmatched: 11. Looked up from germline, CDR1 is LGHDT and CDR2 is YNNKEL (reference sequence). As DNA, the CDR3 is TGTGCCAGCAGCCGAGTAGCGGGTCAAGGGGCCTACGAGCAGTACTTC. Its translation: CASSRVAGQGAYEQYF.

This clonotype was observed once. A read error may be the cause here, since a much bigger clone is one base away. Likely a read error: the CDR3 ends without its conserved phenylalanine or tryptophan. As DNA, the CDR3 is TGCAGTGCGGGGGACAGAGCCAAAAACATTCAGTACCTC. Residues: CSAGDRAKNIQYL. The V gene is TRBV20-1, the J gene TRBJ2-4, with 7 bases that match TRBD1. The CDR3 runs to 13 residues. V shed 6 bases, J shed 0 bases, and the junction held 2 bases outside the gene matches. CDR1 and CDR2 from the germline V gene are DFQATT and SNEGSKA (reference sequence).

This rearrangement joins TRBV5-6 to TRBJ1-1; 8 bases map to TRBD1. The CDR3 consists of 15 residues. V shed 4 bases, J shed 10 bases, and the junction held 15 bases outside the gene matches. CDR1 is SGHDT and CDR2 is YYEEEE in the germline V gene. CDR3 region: CASSNRYQGARLAFF. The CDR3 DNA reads TGTGCCAGCAGCAACCGCTATCAGGGGGCTCGGTTAGCTTTCTTT.

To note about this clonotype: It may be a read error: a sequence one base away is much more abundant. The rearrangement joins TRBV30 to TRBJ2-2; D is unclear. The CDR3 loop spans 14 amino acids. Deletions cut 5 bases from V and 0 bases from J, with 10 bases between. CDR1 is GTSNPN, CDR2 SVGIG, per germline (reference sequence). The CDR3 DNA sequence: TGTGCCTGGGGTTCAACAGCGAACACCGGGGAGCTGTTTTTT. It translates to CAWGSTANTGELFF.

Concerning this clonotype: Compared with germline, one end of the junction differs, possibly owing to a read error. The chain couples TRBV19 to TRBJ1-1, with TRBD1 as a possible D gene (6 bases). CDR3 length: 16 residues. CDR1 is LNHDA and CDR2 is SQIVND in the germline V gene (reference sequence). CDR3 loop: CASSPLQGPANTGAFF. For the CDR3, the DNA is TGTGCCAGTAGTCCTCTACAGGGCCCCGCGAACACTGGAGCTTTCTTT.

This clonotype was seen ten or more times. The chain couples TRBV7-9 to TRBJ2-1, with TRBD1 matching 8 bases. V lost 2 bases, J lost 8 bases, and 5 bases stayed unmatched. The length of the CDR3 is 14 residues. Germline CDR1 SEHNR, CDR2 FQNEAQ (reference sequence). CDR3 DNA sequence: TGTGCCAGCAGCTTAACTCAGGGGGCTTATGAGCAGTTCTTC. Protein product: CASSLTQGAYEQFF.

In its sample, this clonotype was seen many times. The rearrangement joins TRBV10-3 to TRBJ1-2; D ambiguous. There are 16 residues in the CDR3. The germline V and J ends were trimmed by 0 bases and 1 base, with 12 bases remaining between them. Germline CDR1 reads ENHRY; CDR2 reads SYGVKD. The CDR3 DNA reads TGTGCCATCAGTGAGTCTAAGGTGGGGATTAACTATGGCTACACCTTC. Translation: CAISESKVGINYGYTF.

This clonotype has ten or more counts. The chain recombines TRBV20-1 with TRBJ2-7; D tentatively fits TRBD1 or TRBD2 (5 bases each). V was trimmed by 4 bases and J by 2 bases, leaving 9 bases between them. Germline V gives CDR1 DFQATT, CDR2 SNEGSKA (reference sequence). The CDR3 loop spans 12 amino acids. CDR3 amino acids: CSAKGRTYEQYF. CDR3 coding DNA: TGCAGTGCTAAGGGACGCACCTACGAGCAGTACTTC.

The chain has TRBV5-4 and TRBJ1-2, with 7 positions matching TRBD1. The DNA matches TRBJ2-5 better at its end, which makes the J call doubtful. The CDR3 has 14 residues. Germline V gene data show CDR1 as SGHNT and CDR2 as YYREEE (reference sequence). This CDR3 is CASSLTGDGYGQYF. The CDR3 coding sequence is TGTGCCAGCAGCTTGACAGGGGATGGGTATGGCCAGTACTTC.

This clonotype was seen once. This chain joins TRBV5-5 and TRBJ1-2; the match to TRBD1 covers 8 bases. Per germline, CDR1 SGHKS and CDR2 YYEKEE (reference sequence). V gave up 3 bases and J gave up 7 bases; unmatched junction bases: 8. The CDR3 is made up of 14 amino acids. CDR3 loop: CASSYGPGGFGYTF. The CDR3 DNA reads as TGTGCCAGCAGCTACGGACCAGGGGGCTTTGGCTACACCTTC. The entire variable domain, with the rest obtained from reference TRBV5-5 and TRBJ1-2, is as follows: DAGVTQSPTHLIKTRGQQVTLRCSPISGHKSVSWYQQVLGQGPQFIFQYYEKEERGRGNFPDRFSARQFPNYSSELNVNALLLGDSALYLCASSYGPGGFGYTFGSGTRLTVV.

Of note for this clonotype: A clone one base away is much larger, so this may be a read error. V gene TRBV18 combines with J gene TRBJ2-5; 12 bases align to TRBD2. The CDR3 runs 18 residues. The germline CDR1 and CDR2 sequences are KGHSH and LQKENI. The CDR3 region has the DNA TGTGCCAGCCCACCAAAAACCGGACTAGCGGGAACCCAAGAGACCCAGTACTTC. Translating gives CASPPKTGLAGTQETQYF. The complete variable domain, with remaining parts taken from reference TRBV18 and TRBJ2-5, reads NAGVMQNPRHLVRRRGQEARLRCSPMKGHSHVYWYRQLPEEGLKFMVYLQKENIIDESGMPKERFSAEFPKEGPSILRIQQVVRGDSAAYFCASPPKTGLAGTQETQYFGPGTRLLVL.

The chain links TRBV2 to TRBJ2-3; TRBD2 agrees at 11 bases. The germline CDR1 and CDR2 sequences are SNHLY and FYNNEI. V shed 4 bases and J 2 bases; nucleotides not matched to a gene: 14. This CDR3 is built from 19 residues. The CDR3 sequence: CASSGRLAGLPGNTDTQYF. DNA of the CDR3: TGTGCCAGCAGTGGGCGACTAGCGGGACTCCCTGGGAACACAGATACGCAGTATTTT.

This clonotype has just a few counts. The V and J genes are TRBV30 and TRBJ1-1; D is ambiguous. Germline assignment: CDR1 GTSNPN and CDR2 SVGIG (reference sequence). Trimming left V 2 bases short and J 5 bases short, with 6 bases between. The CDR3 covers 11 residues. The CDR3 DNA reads TGTGCCTGGAGTTTTCAGACTGAAGCTTTCTTT. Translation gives CAWSFQTEAFF.

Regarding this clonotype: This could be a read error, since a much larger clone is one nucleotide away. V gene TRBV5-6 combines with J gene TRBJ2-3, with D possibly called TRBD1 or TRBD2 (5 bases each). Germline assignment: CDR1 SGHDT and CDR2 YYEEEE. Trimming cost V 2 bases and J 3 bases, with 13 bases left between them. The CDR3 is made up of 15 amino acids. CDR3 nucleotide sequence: TGTGCCAGCAGCTTCCGTGGGACGGAAACAGATACGCAGTATTTT. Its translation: CASSFRGTETDTQYF.

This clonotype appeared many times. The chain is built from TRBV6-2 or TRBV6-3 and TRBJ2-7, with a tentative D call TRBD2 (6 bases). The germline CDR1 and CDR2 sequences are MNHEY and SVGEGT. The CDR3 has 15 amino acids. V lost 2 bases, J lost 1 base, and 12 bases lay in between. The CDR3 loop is CASSYGGAISYEQYF. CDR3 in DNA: TGTGCCAGCAGTTACGGCGGGGCGATTTCCTACGAGCAGTACTTC.

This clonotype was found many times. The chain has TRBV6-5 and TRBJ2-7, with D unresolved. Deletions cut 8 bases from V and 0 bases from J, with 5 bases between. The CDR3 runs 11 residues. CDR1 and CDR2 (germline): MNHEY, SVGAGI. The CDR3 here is CASQHSYEQYF. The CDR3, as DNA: TGTGCCAGCCAGCACTCCTACGAGCAGTACTTC.

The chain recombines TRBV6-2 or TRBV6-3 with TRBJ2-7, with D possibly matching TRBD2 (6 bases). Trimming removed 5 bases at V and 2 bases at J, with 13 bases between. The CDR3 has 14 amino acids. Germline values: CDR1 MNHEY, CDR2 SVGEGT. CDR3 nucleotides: TGTGCCAGCAGTCCCGGAGGGGAAGCCTACGAGCAGTACTTC. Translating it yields CASSPGGEAYEQYF.

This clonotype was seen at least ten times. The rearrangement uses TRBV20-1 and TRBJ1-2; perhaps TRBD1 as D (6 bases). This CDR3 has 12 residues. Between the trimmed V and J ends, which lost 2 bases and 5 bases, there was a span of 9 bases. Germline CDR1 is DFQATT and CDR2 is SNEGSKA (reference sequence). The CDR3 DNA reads TGCAGTGCTAGATGGACAGCGTATGGCTACACCTTC. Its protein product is CSARWTAYGYTF.

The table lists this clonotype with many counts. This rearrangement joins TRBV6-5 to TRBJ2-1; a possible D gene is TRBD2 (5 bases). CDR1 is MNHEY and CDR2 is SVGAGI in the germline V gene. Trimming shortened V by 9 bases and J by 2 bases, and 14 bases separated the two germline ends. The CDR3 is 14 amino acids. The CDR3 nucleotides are TGTGCCAGTTCTGAGCGGCCCCCCTACAATGAGCAGTTCTTC. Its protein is CASSERPPYNEQFF.

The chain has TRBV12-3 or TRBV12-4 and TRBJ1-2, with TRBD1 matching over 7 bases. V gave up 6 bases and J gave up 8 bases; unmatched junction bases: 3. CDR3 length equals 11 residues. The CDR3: CASSVGGGYTF. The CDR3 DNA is TGTGCCAGCAGCGTAGGGGGCGGCTACACCTTC.

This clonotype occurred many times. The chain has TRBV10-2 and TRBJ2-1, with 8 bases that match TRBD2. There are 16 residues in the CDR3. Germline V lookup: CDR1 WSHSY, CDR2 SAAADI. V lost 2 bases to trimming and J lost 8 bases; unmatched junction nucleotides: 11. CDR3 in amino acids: CASSELTSGRGYEQFF. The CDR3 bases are TGCGCCAGCAGTGAGCTTACTAGCGGTAGAGGGTATGAGCAGTTCTTC.

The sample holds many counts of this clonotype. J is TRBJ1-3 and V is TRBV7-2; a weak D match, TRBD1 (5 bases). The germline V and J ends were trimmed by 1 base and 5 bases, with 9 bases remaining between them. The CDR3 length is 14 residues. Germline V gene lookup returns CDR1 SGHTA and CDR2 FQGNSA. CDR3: CASSLEVGRNTIYF. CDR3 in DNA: TGTGCCAGCAGCTTAGAGGTGGGACGAAACACCATATATTTT.

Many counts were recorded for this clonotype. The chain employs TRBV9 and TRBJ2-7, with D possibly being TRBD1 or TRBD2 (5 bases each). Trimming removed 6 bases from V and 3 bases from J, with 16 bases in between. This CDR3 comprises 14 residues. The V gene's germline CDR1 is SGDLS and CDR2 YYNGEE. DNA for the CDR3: TGTGCCAGCAACCCGGGACCGACCTACTACGAGCAGTACTTC. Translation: CASNPGPTYYEQYF.

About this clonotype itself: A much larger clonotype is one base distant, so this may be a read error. In DNA form, the CDR3 reads TGTGCCACCGACCGCGGAATCAGTCAGCCCCAGCATTTT. Translation: CATDRGISQPQHF. The chain links TRBV28 to TRBJ1-5, with D hard to call. Germline V gene sequence: CDR1 MDHEN, CDR2 SYDVKM. The CDR3 extends over 13 amino acids. The V and J ends lost 10 bases and 6 bases respectively, with 16 bases between them. Full variable domain (rest looked up from reference TRBV28 and TRBJ1-5): DVKVTQSSRYLVKRTGEKVFLECVQDMDHENMFWYRQDPGLGLRLIYFSYDVKMKEKGDIPEGYSVSREKKERFSLILESASTNQTSMYLCATDRGISQPQHFGDGTRLSIL.

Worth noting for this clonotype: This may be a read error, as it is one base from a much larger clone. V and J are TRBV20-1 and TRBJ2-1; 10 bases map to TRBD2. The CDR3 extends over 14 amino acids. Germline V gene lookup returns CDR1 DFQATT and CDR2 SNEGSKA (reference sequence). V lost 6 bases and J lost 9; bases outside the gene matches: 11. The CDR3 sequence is CSAAPSGRFAEQFF. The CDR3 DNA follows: TGCAGTGCCGCCCCTAGCGGGAGATTTGCTGAGCAGTTCTTC.

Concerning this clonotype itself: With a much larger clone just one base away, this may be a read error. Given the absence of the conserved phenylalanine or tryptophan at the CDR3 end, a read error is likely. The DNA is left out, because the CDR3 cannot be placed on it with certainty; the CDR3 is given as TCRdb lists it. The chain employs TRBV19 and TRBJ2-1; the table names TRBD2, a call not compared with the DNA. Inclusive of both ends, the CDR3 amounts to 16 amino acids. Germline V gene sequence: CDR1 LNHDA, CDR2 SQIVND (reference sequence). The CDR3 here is CASGIEGEASGRERFS.

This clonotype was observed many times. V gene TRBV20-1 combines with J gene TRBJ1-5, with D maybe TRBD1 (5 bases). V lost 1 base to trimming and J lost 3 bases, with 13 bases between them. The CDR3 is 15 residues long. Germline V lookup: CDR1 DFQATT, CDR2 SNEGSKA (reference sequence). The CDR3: CSARAPRGDNQPQHF. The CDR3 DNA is TGCAGTGCTAGAGCCCCCCGGGGGGACAATCAGCCCCAGCATTTT.